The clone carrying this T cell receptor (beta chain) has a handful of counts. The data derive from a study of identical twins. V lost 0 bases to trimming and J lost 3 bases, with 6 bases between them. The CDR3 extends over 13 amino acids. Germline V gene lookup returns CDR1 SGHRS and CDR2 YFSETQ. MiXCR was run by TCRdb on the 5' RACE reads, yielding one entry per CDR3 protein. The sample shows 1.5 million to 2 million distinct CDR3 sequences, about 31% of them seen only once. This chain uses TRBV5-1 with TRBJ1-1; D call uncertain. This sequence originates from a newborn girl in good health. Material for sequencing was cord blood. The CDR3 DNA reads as TGCGCCAGCAGCTTGGTTTTGGACACTGAAGCTTTCTTT. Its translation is CASSLVLDTEAFF. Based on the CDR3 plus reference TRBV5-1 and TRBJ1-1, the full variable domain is KAGVTQTPRYLIKTRGQQVTLSCSPISGHRSVSWYQQTPGQGLQFLFEYFSETQRNKGNFPGRFSGRQFSNSRSEMNVSTLELGDSALYLCASSLVLDTEAFFGQGTRLTVV.